This paragraph reports one T cell receptor beta chain. Authors' analysis steps: Amplification of reference gene primers provided the estimated nucleated cell counts. The data were produced by immunoSEQ multiplex PCR, yet TCRdb's version contains in-frame clones alone and is incomplete. V and J calls plus clone size are reproduced from that table; the DNA served to infer D and trimming. The sample records about 66,000 clones, 70% to 90% being singletons. The entry originates in a study of blood T cell repertoires in COVID-19. Looking at the study overall: From the United States, Italy and Spain came samples of acute and convalescent COVID-19. From T cells, B-cell-depleted T cells, or PBMCs came the material, which was cDNA or gDNA.

Germline V gene data show CDR1 as LGHNA and CDR2 as YNFKEQ. Trimming removed 1 base from V and 0 bases from J, with 13 bases in between. CDR3 size: 17 residues. The sample comprised peripheral blood. V is TRBV4-2 and J is TRBJ1-5, with D perhaps matching TRBD1 (6 bases). This clonotype was sampled from a man aged 50 to 60 with active COVID-19. CDR3 DNA sequence: TGTGCCAGCAGCCAAGGCGCCGGGACAAATAGCAATCAGCCCCAGCATTTT. This gives the protein CASSQGAGTNSNQPQHF.